One and the same sample provided the 20 T cell receptor beta chains below, sequenced in a study of CD8 T cells in ankylosing spondylitis. One entry per CDR3 protein, called by TCRdb with MiXCR from the 5' RACE reads. The data contain about 39,000 distinct CDR3 sequences, 3% to 3.5% of them singletons. Sequences were obtained from blood, either unsorted or a sorted T cell fraction (not recorded which). The receptor source for this set is a male donor with ankylosing spondylitis or in good health (not recorded which).

This clonotype was seen at least ten times. The gene calls are TRBV9 and TRBJ2-3, with TRBD2 matching 9 bases. There are 16 residues in the CDR3. J gave up 1 base and V 0 bases, and 3 bases lay outside the gene matches. Looked up from germline, CDR1 is SGDLS and CDR2 is YYNGEE. The CDR3 nucleotides are TGTGCCAGCAGCGTAGGCGGGAGGGCCGGCACAGATACGCAGTATTTT. This encodes CASSVGGRAGTDTQYF.

This clonotype was seen repeatedly, ten times or more. The chain employs TRBV9 and TRBJ1-2; 8 bases match TRBD1. Looked up from germline, CDR1 is SGDLS and CDR2 is YYNGEE. This CDR3 contains 15 residues. V shed 5 bases and J 7 bases; nucleotides not matched to a gene: 13. The CDR3 DNA reads as TGTGCCAGCAGTCCTGTCCGGACAGGGACAGGTGGCTACACCTTC. Its protein is CASSPVRTGTGGYTF.

This clonotype was counted ten times or more. The genes are TRBV9 and TRBJ1-6; 7 nucleotides agree with TRBD1. The V and J ends lost 5 bases and 5 bases, in that order; junction bases with no gene match: 4. The CDR3 has 14 amino acids. Germline V gene sequence: CDR1 SGDLS, CDR2 YYNGEE. In DNA, the CDR3 is TGTGCCAGCAGGGCCGGGACAGATAATTCACCCCTCCACTTT. This codes for CASRAGTDNSPLHF.

About this clonotype itself: Possible read error: a much larger clone is one base away. This chain links TRBV9 with TRBJ2-1, with 13 bases matching TRBD2. Per germline, CDR1 SGDLS and CDR2 YYNGEE. This CDR3 has 16 amino acids. CDR3 region: CASSVAGTSGVNEQSF. The DNA for the CDR3 is TGTGCCAGCAGCGTAGCTGGGACTAGCGGGGTCAATGAGCAGTCCTTC.

In this sample, this clonotype turned up a few times. The genes are TRBV9 and TRBJ2-5; a weak D match, TRBD1 (5 bases). V lost 0 bases and J 2 bases, leaving 14 bases between the germline ends. Germline values: CDR1 SGDLS, CDR2 YYNGEE. The CDR3 consists of 16 residues. CDR3 nucleotide sequence: TGTGCCAGCAGCGTAGCTGATGTGGGGCAGCAAGAGACCCAGTACTTC. As protein: CASSVADVGQQETQYF.

This clonotype was picked up many times. The rearrangement uses TRBV9 and TRBJ1-6, with unresolved D. The V gene's germline CDR1 is SGDLS and CDR2 YYNGEE. The V gene lost 1 base and the J gene lost 9 bases, with 29 bases spanning the gap. The CDR3 sequence is 20 residues long. The CDR3 reads CASSVTPNQVKWAATSPLHF. Here the CDR3 DNA reads TGTGCCAGCAGCGTAACCCCTAACCAGGTTAAGTGGGCAGCAACTTCACCCCTCCACTTT. The complete variable domain, with remaining parts taken from reference TRBV9 and TRBJ1-6, reads DSGVTQTPKHLITATGQRVTLRCSPRSGDLSVYWYQQSLDQGLQFLIQYYNGEERAKGNILERFSAQQFPDLHSELNLSSLELGDSALYFCASSVTPNQVKWAATSPLHFGNGTRLTVT.

This clonotype appeared many times. This sequence joins TRBV9 and TRBJ2-5; 7 bases map to TRBD1. After removal of 0 bases from V and 1 base from J, the junction contained 9 bases not matched to a gene. Germline lookup yields CDR1 SGDLS and CDR2 YYNGEE. CDR3 length equals 17 residues. CDR3 in DNA: TGTGCCAGCAGCGTAGCACCACAGGGGATCCCCCAAGAGACCCAGTACTTC. It translates to CASSVAPQGIPQETQYF.

This clonotype was seen many times. The chain has TRBV9 and TRBJ1-5; the match to TRBD1 covers 11 bases. The V gene's germline CDR1 is SGDLS and CDR2 YYNGEE. The CDR3 extends over 15 amino acids. Trimming took 4 bases from V and 7 from J; bases not matched to a gene: 7. The CDR3 nucleotides read TGTGCCAGCAGCCCCGGACAGGGGGCCTACCAGCCCCAGCATTTT. This sequence encodes CASSPGQGAYQPQHF.

This rearrangement joins TRBV9 to TRBJ2-5; 7 bases are a match to TRBD2. Unmatched junction bases numbered 12, after V lost 0 bases and J lost 7 bases. The CDR3 is 16 amino acids. Germline CDR1 is SGDLS and CDR2 is YYNGEE. This chain's CDR3 is CASSVDSGGGRGTQYF. CDR3 DNA sequence: TGTGCCAGCAGCGTAGATTCTGGGGGGGGAAGAGGGACCCAGTACTTC.

This clonotype was recorded at least ten times. V gene TRBV9 combines with J gene TRBJ2-1, with D unclear. This CDR3 is built from 13 residues. V was shortened by 0 bases and J by 5 bases, with 6 bases between the two germline ends. The germline CDR1 and CDR2 sequences are SGDLS and YYNGEE. CDR3 region: CASSVETDNEQFF. CDR3 DNA: TGTGCCAGCAGCGTAGAGACCGACAATGAGCAGTTCTTC.

The table lists this clonotype with many counts. The V and J genes are TRBV9 and TRBJ2-6; D is unresolved. The CDR3 consists of 17 residues. Germline CDR1 SGDLS, CDR2 YYNGEE. V lost 4 bases, J lost 0 bases, and 14 bases lay in between. CDR3 in amino acids: CASSPYGRLSGANVLTF. The CDR3 DNA reads TGTGCCAGCAGCCCCTACGGCAGACTCTCTGGGGCCAACGTCCTGACTTTC.

This clonotype was recorded at least ten times. The chain is built from TRBV9 and TRBJ2-1; TRBD2 is a possible D gene (5 bases). V was clipped by 4 bases and J by 7 bases, with 12 bases between them. CDR1 is SGDLS, CDR2 YYNGEE, per germline. CDR3 length: 13 amino acids. This chain's CDR3 is CASSLIEGNEQFF. The CDR3, as DNA: TGTGCCAGCAGCCTCATAGAGGGTAATGAGCAGTTCTTC.

In its sample, this clonotype was seen a few times. V and J are TRBV7-4 and TRBJ1-5; D unclear. In germline, CDR1 is SGHVT, CDR2 SQSDAQ. The CDR3 extends over 15 amino acids. Trimming cost V 2 bases and J 2 bases, with 10 bases left between them. The CDR3: CASSLWFTGNQPQHF. The CDR3 DNA is TGTGCCAGCAGCTTATGGTTTACCGGCAATCAGCCCCAGCATTTT.

In this sample, this clonotype turned up many times. The J gene is TRBJ2-5, the V gene TRBV9; tentative D call: TRBD1 (6 bases). The CDR3 consists of 13 residues. CDR1 SGDLS and CDR2 YYNGEE come from the germline V gene. V was clipped by 2 bases and J by 5 bases, with 10 bases between them. In nucleotides, the CDR3 is TGTGCCAGCAGCGTGGGGGCTACGGAGACCCAGTACTTC. It is translated as CASSVGATETQYF.

Many counts were recorded for this clonotype. The chain links TRBV9 to TRBJ1-4; D unclear. This CDR3 region has 14 residues. V was pared by 3 bases and J by 3 bases, with 9 bases between. The germline gives CDR1 SGDLS, CDR2 YYNGEE. The CDR3 DNA reads TGTGCCAGCAGCGACGACGGGCCTAATGAAAAACTGTTTTTT. Protein product: CASSDDGPNEKLFF. The variable domain in full, completed from reference TRBV9 and TRBJ1-4, reads DSGVTQTPKHLITATGQRVTLRCSPRSGDLSVYWYQQSLDQGLQFLIQYYNGEERAKGNILERFSAQQFPDLHSELNLSSLELGDSALYFCASSDDGPNEKLFFGSGTQLSVL.

This clonotype is medium-sized within its sample. This CDR3 is CATSDLLGEVKNIQYF. The CDR3 DNA reads TGTGCCACCAGTGATTTGCTTGGCGAGGTCAAAAACATTCAGTACTTC. The chain links TRBV24-1 to TRBJ2-4; D remains ambiguous. The germline gives CDR1 KGHDR, CDR2 SFDVKD. The CDR3 has 16 amino acids. V was cut by 0 bases and J by 3 bases, with 11 bases left in between.

At least ten counts were recorded for this clonotype. This chain uses TRBV9 with TRBJ1-2; no definite D call. The CDR3 is 13 amino acids. Trimming pared 0 bases from V and 2 bases from J, leaving 5 bases between. CDR1 is SGDLS, CDR2 YYNGEE, per germline. The CDR3 bases are TGTGCCAGCAGCGTAGCCGGGAACTATGGCTACACCTTC. Translation: CASSVAGNYGYTF.

This clonotype occurred many times. The J gene is TRBJ2-4, the V gene TRBV9; 8 positions agree with TRBD2. Germline V gene lookup returns CDR1 SGDLS and CDR2 YYNGEE. This CDR3 contains 16 residues. The junction had 13 bases not matched to a gene; V was cut back by 3 bases and J by 8 bases. The CDR3 region is CASSGTGGPVAHIQYF. The CDR3 nucleotides are TGTGCCAGCAGCGGAACGGGGGGGCCGGTCGCGCACATTCAGTACTTC.

This clonotype was picked up many times. The chain joins TRBV9 to TRBJ2-5; TRBD2 agrees at 11 bases. With 4 bases clipped from V and 1 base from J, the junction kept 9 bases outside the gene matches. CDR3 length equals 17 residues. In germline, CDR1 is SGDLS, CDR2 YYNGEE. The CDR3 here is CASSRDLAGGLQETQYF. The CDR3 bases are TGTGCCAGCAGCAGGGATCTAGCGGGGGGCCTCCAAGAGACCCAGTACTTC.

This clonotype was picked up many times. The V call is TRBV9, the J call TRBJ1-2; 10 bases match TRBD1. This CDR3 comprises 17 residues. The junction had 8 bases not matched to a gene; V was cut back by 0 bases and J by 3 bases. Germline V gives CDR1 SGDLS, CDR2 YYNGEE. CDR3 coding DNA: TGTGCCAGCAGCGTAGCGGGTGATGGACAGGGGGACTATGGCTACACCTTC. Its translation is CASSVAGDGQGDYGYTF.